Listed below are T cell receptor beta chains from one sample, sequenced in a study of radiation and T cells in renal cell carcinoma. The data were produced by immunoSEQ multiplex PCR, yet TCRdb's version contains in-frame clones alone and is incomplete. The data hold fewer than 150,000 clones, with around nine tenths observed a single time. This material consisted of blood, taken from a patient whose treatment included radiotherapy and nephrectomy. These receptors were obtained from a woman in her seventies with renal cell carcinoma. CDR3s include the opening cysteine and the closing phenylalanine or tryptophan. D genes are given only for firm matches. Expanded clones are given a class, and other clones once, few, many or no size at all.

CDR3nt | CDR3aa | v_gene | abundance | j_gene | d_gene
TGTGCCAGCAGAAAGGACAGCTACGAGCAGTACTTC | CASRKDSYEQYF | TRBV2 | NA | TRBJ2-7 | NA
TGTGCCACCCGGGACCTTGGAGATGAAAAACTGTTTTTT | CATRDLGDEKLFF | TRBV28 | NA | TRBJ1-4 | NA
TGTGCCAGCAGCGTATCGTCTAGCGGGGGGGCCAGGATTGAGACCCAGTACTTC | CASSVSSSGGARIETQYF | TRBV7-8 | NA | TRBJ2-5 | TRBD2
TGTGCCAGCAGTGAATGGGGCCAGGGGGTATACGAGCAGTTCTTC | CASSEWGQGVYEQFF | TRBV25-1 | NA | TRBJ2-1 | TRBD1
TGTGCCAGCAGTGAATCTGAAGCTTTCTTT | CASSESEAFF | TRBV25-1 | NA | TRBJ1-1 | NA
TGTGCCAGCAGCCCTGGGACATTTTCCTACAATGAGCAGTTCTTC | CASSPGTFSYNEQFF | TRBV7-9 | few | TRBJ2-1 | NA
TGTGCCAGCAGTGTTGACTTTAACCCCTACGAGCAGTACTTC | CASSVDFNPYEQYF | TRBV6-1 | NA | TRBJ2-7 | NA
TGTGCCAGTAGGCCTTCGGACAGGGCGAACACTGAAGCTTTCTTT | CASRPSDRANTEAFF | TRBV19 | NA | TRBJ1-1 | TRBD1
TGTGCCTGGAGTAAAACCGGGACAGGGGGTCACGAGCAGTACTTC | CAWSKTGTGGHEQYF | TRBV30 | NA | TRBJ2-7 | TRBD1
TGTGCCAGCAGCTTACGGGACGGAAACTATGGCTACACCTTC | CASSLRDGNYGYTF | TRBV5-4 | NA | TRBJ1-2 | NA
TGTGCCAGCGGCATTACCGGGGGCGGGGAGCTGTTTTTT | CASGITGGGELFF | TRBV6-6 | NA | TRBJ2-2 | NA
TGTGCCAGCAGCCAACTAGGGGAATCCTACGAGCAGTACTTC | CASSQLGESYEQYF | TRBV6-5 | NA | TRBJ2-7 | NA
TGTGCCAGCAGTTACCCTCTAGGGACTGAAGCTTTCTTT | CASSYPLGTEAFF | TRBV6-6 | NA | TRBJ1-1 | NA
TGTGCCAGCAGCCTAACATCTGGACTAGCGGTCCCCTACGAGCAGTACTTC | CASSLTSGLAVPYEQYF | TRBV7-2 | NA | TRBJ2-7 | TRBD2
TGTGCCAGTAGCGTCGGGACAGCCAGTAGCTCCTACGAGCAGTACTTC | CASSVGTASSSYEQYF | TRBV19 | NA | TRBJ2-7 | TRBD1
TGTGCCAGCAGCCAAGCCGGACAGGGTGCCGAGCAGTACTTC | CASSQAGQGAEQYF | TRBV4-2 | NA | TRBJ2-7 | TRBD1
TGTGCCAGCAGGCTGACAGGGAGGGACGAGCAGTACTTC | CASRLTGRDEQYF | TRBV28 | NA | TRBJ2-7 | NA
TGCGCCAGCAGCTTGGTTGGCGGTAGCACAGATACGCAGTATTTT | CASSLVGGSTDTQYF | TRBV5-1 | NA | TRBJ2-3 | NA
TGTGCCAGTCACTCTATCAGGGGGCGAGCAACAGATACGCAGTATTTT | CASHSIRGRATDTQYF | TRBV2 | NA | TRBJ2-3 | TRBD1
TGTGCCAGCAGTTACTCCCCTGGGGGGGCACTGTTTTTT | CASSYSPGGALFF | TRBV6-5 | NA | TRBJ2-2 | NA
TGTGCCAGCAGGGGACAGGACTCCTATAATTCACCCCTCCACTTT | CASRGQDSYNSPLHF | TRBV6-5 | NA | TRBJ1-6 | TRBD1
TGCGCCAGCAGCTTAGGACTAGCGGGGGGACGGAACATTCAGTACTTC | CASSLGLAGGRNIQYF | TRBV5-1 | NA | TRBJ2-4 | TRBD2
TGTGCCAGCAGCTCCCGGGCGGGCTATGGCTACACCTTC | CASSSRAGYGYTF | TRBV7-2 | NA | TRBJ1-2 | NA
TGTGCCAGCAGCTTGAGGACAGGGAAGGAAGCTTTCTTT | CASSLRTGKEAFF | TRBV7-2 | NA | TRBJ1-1 | TRBD1
TGTGCCAGCAGTTGGGGGAACTATGGCTACACCTTC | CASSWGNYGYTF | TRBV6-5 | NA | TRBJ1-2 | NA
TGTGCCAGCAGCCCCGAGGGGCGGGGGACAGATACGCAGTATTTT | CASSPEGRGTDTQYF | TRBV27 | NA | TRBJ2-3 | TRBD2
TGTGCCAGCAGTGGCAGGGCGGCTGAGCAGTTCTTC | CASSGRAAEQFF | TRBV28 | NA | TRBJ2-1 | NA
TGTGCCAGCAGCGGGGCGGTCAACACCGGGGAGCTGTTTTTT | CASSGAVNTGELFF | TRBV7-2 | once | TRBJ2-2 | NA
TGTGCCAGCAGCCAAGACGTGGCAGGGTGGTACAATGAGCAGTTCTTC | CASSQDVAGWYNEQFF | TRBV14 | NA | TRBJ2-1 | NA
TGTGCCAGCAGCGTTGGGGCGAGGGAAAAACTGTTTTTT | CASSVGAREKLFF | TRBV9 | NA | TRBJ1-4 | NA
TGTGCCAGCAGTCTCCAGGGGGTGGTGGGGTATTCACCCCTCCACTTT | CASSLQGVVGYSPLHF | TRBV28 | NA | TRBJ1-6 | TRBD1
TGTGCCAGCAGCTTGACAGGGAAGCGCTCTGGGGCCAACGTCCTGACTTTC | CASSLTGKRSGANVLTF | TRBV7-3 | NA | TRBJ2-6 | TRBD1
TGTGCCAGCAGCCGGACGTACACTGAAGCTTTCTTT | CASSRTYTEAFF | TRBV14 | many | TRBJ1-1 | NA